Following are 12 T cell receptor beta chains from one sample sequenced in a study of blood T cell repertoires in COVID-19. TCRdb keeps only in-frame clones here, not all; method: immunoSEQ multiplex PCR. This sample has more than 100,000 clones, with roughly 87% found just once. Sequenced material: peripheral blood. Source of these receptors: a human donor in a cohort sampled during active COVID-19.

This clone has only one observation. The J gene is TRBJ2-1, the V gene TRBV11-2; a possible D gene is TRBD2 (5 bases). CDR1 SGHAT and CDR2 FQNNGV come from the germline V gene. The CDR3 spans 15 residues. The V and J ends lost 5 bases and 0 bases respectively, with 11 bases between them. CDR3 residues: CASSPEVGSYNEQFF. The CDR3 DNA is TGTGCCAGCAGCCCGGAGGTAGGCTCCTACAATGAGCAGTTCTTC.

This chain links TRBV20-1 with TRBJ2-3; TRBD1 might be the D (6 bases). Deletions cut 3 bases from V and 7 bases from J, with 8 bases between. The CDR3 has 11 residues. Germline loops: CDR1 DFQATT, CDR2 SNEGSKA (reference sequence). CDR3 sequence (DNA): TGCAGTGCTAGGAGGGGGTATACGCAGTATTTT. Its translation: CSARRGYTQYF.

The V call is TRBV28, the J call TRBJ2-1, with 11 bases identical to TRBD1. V was clipped by 4 bases and J by 4 bases; unmatched bases: 6. The CDR3 is 16 residues long. The germline V gene has CDR1 MDHEN and CDR2 SYDVKM. CDR3 residues: CASSSFGTGGYNEQFF. The CDR3 DNA follows: TGTGCCAGCAGTTCATTCGGGACAGGGGGATACAATGAGCAGTTCTTC.

The chain joins TRBV4-1 to TRBJ2-7; 8 nucleotides match TRBD1. The CDR3 is 14 amino acids. The V gene end was trimmed by 1 base and the J gene end by 4 bases; junction bases not matched to a gene: 3. Germline V gene data show CDR1 as MGHRA and CDR2 as YSYEKL. DNA for the CDR3: TGCGCCAGCAGCCAAGTACAGGGGGAATACGAGCAGTACTTC. Protein product: CASSQVQGEYEQYF.

CDR3 nucleotides: TGTGCCAGCAGCCAGGTTAGCGGAAGGAGCTCCTACAATGAGCAGTTCTTC. It is translated as CASSQVSGRSSYNEQFF. This chain uses TRBV3-1 (or the pseudogene TRBV3-2) with TRBJ2-1, with D perhaps matching TRBD2 (6 bases). Trimming took 3 bases from V and 0 from J, leaving 15 bases between them. CDR1 and CDR2 from the germline V gene are LGHDT and YNNKEL (reference sequence). The CDR3 covers 17 residues.

The CDR3 nucleotides are TGTGCCACCAGTGACTACCGGGACAAGGGCCCTAGTGAGCAGTTCTTC. It yields the protein CATSDYRDKGPSEQFF. The chain joins TRBV24-1 to TRBJ2-1; TRBD1 is a possible D gene (6 bases). CDR3 length: 16 residues. Trimming took off 4 bases at V and 9 bases at J, with 21 bases between the two ends. The germline V gene encodes CDR1 KGHDR and CDR2 SFDVKD.

CDR3 loop: CASSPTGDWEAFF. CDR3 bases: TGTGCCAGCAGTCCTACAGGGGACTGGGAAGCTTTCTTT. V is TRBV27 and J is TRBJ1-1, with 7 bases that match TRBD1. The germline V gene encodes CDR1 MNHEY and CDR2 SMNVEV (reference sequence). The trim removed 5 bases at V and 8 bases at J, leaving 8 bases unmatched. The CDR3 runs to 13 residues.

The chain joins TRBV3-1 (or the pseudogene TRBV3-2) to TRBJ2-1; 12 nucleotides align to TRBD2. The CDR3 extends over 15 amino acids. The germline V gene has CDR1 LGHDT and CDR2 YNNKEL (reference sequence). Unmatched junction bases numbered 0, after V lost 1 base and J lost 5 bases. CDR3 residues: CASSQGLAGDNEQFF. The CDR3 region has the DNA TGTGCCAGCAGCCAAGGACTAGCGGGGGACAATGAGCAGTTCTTC.

This clone turned up a few times. This chain joins TRBV25-1 and TRBJ2-7; D is unresolved. The V gene's germline CDR1 is MGHDK and CDR2 SYGVNS. CDR3 size: 13 residues. The V end lost 6 bases, the J end lost 0 bases, and 9 bases lay between the germline ends. The CDR3 loop is CASRIENSYEQYF. The DNA of the CDR3 is TGTGCCAGCAGAATAGAAAACTCCTACGAGCAGTACTTC.

The gene calls are TRBV6-5 and TRBJ1-2, with D maybe TRBD1 (5 bases). There are 13 residues in the CDR3. Trimming removed 6 bases at V and 4 bases at J, with 12 bases between. CDR1 and CDR2 (germline): MNHEY, SVGAGI. The CDR3 protein is CASRTATGYGYTF. As DNA, the CDR3 is TGTGCCAGCAGGACAGCCACGGGCTATGGCTACACCTTC.

The rearrangement links TRBV3-1 (or the pseudogene TRBV3-2) to TRBJ1-2, with 7 bases fitting TRBD1. The germline gives CDR1 LGHDT, CDR2 YNNKEL (reference sequence). This CDR3 contains 16 residues. V lost 5 bases and J lost 5; bases outside the gene matches: 14. The CDR3 bases are TGTGCCAGCAGCTATACTAAAGGGGACAGCCCATATGGCTACACCTTC. This encodes CASSYTKGDSPYGYTF.

This clone has just one count. The sample has other DNA sequences that encode this CDR3 too. The chain carries TRBV4-2 and TRBJ1-1; D possibly corresponds to TRBD1 (6 bases). CDR1 LGHNA and CDR2 YNFKEQ come from the germline V gene. This CDR3 has 12 amino acids. V was shortened by 3 bases and J by 7 bases, with 9 bases between the two germline ends. The CDR3 loop reads CASSHQTGEAFF. In DNA, the CDR3 is TGTGCCAGCAGCCACCAGACAGGTGAAGCTTTCTTT.